This T cell receptor (beta chain) is drawn from a study of long-term antiretroviral therapy in people with HIV (dated by TCRdb to the early 2020s). About the full investigation: The earliest samples were collected roughly a decade before the 2015 WHO recommendation for immediate ART, at a time when ART was usually postponed until CD4 counts fell. A total of roughly 200 cryopreserved PBMC samples were contributed to the cohort by 30 adults with confirmed HIV infection, with samples collected serially over a mean of about 6 years (range 1-12). Among the approximately 32 participants with HIV, ten to eleven were female. A retrospective serial study tested whether ART initiation and durable HIV suppression were associated with changes in peripheral blood TRB repertoire composition and diversity. No cross-contamination during QIAcube processing was shown when test extractions of a monoclonal T-cell line were performed alongside 25 to 35 polyclonal samples. Paper-wide results and their limitations: Since PBMC availability was limited, sequencing covered only the TCR beta chain, with no alpha chain pairing. Unsorted PBMC were profiled instead of sorted CD4+ and CD8+ T cells because pre-ART samples had limited cell numbers. The samples span the years 2004 to 2017, and the ART regimens used may be less effective than current regimens. Narrower CDR3 length ranges were observed in HIV repertoires than in controls, and an antigen-experienced repertoire with only a slight naive shift after ART was suggested by the network structure. Starting ART was linked to a significant rise in TRB diversity, yet even with long-term ART the diversity remained significantly lower than in transplant donor controls. No data were available on ART adherence, viral resistance or therapy changes, limiting inferences about post-ART repertoire changes. Expanded TRB clones identified before ART initiation dominated the repertoire at all time points, although this dominance fluctuated and declined in many PLHIV after ART.

Of note for this clone: The specificity of this receptor is unknown. Base qualities are not recorded, but no much larger clone differs from it by a single base.

V and J are trimmed by 8 bases and 8 bases, and the gene matches miss 4 bases of the junction. Spanning cysteine to phenylalanine, the CDR3 consists of 13 amino acids. Just the 39-base CDR3 DNA is kept, in frame starting at base 1. CDR1 and CDR2, looked up from the germline V gene (reference sequence), are MNHNY and SVGAGI. The immunoSEQ hsTCRB v3.0 assay was used at survey level resolution for TRB variable region sequencing. The target sequencing depth for TRB was roughly 40,000-50,000 T-cell genomes per sample. Pooled TRB libraries were sequenced on an Illumina MiSeq with a v3 150-cycle kit. The authors' pipeline ran thus. Analysis of repertoires was carried out in R inside a reproducible Nextflow workflow spanning QC, data transformation and analysis. Custom analyses were implemented in LymphoSeq2, an R package for AIRR-Seq data exploration. A handful of samples that produced fewer than 5000 total TRB sequences were removed, so 180 or so HIV repertoires were analyzed. Among the roughly 190 retained HIV repertoires, about 59 were collected before ART initiation and fewer than 150 were collected after ART initiation. Repertoires were downsampled to 5000 TRB nucleotide sequences, and summary statistics were averaged over 100 downsampling iterations. The analysis kept only TRB sequences whose CDR3 regions were at least seven amino acids long. Two measures captured diversity: a Shannon entropy-derived clonality score and the Gini coefficient. In the repertoire networks, any two of the top 5000 CDR3 amino acid sequences were linked whenever the two sequences differed by an edit distance of one. Antigen specificity groups and MHC restriction were predicted for TRB CDR3 amino acid sequences with GLIPH2. Known CMV, EBV, HIV or tissue antigen associations were flagged by matching CDR3 amino acid sequences against VDJdb and McPAS-TCR. Pre-ART, post-ART and control groups were compared with Wilcoxon signed-rank tests and Holm-Bonferroni correction. TCRdb stores this immuneACCESS table with in-frame sequences only. Part of the clones is absent; in the studies checked, under half of the shortfall reflects unresolved V genes, and no reason is known for the rest. The V and J calls and clone size come from that table; D and trimming were worked out from the DNA. For this sample there are 6,700 or so clones; 74% appear just once. The ten largest clones represent 7.5% of the sample.

To be included, a participant needed at least one PBMC sample from before ART initiation plus at least two post-ART samples. Every participant with HIV received treatment in the United States of America. Before DNA extraction, cryopreserved samples of roughly 0.95-10 million PBMC were thawed and washed. At the time of the earliest PBMC sample for each participant with HIV, ages ranged from about 20 to 54 years. PBMC samples from each participant spanned 1-4 timepoints before ART initiation and 2-8 timepoints after ART initiation, with a median of 7 samples. For every participant, serial HIV viral load, CD4+ T-cell count, ART history and demographic data were obtained. A Qiagen kit on a QIAcube was used to extract genomic DNA from unsorted PBMC, with samples processed in batches of 12.

The receptor chain draws on TRBV6-6 and TRBJ1-6, and 9 junction bases match TRBD1. This clonotype was sampled from a man aged 18 to 35 with HIV. Sequenced material: unsorted PBMCs, taken 0.1 years before starting antiretroviral therapy. CDR3 protein: CASLGQGDSPLHF. In nucleotides, the sequence is TGTGCCAGCCTGGGACAGGGTGATTCACCCCTCCACTTT.